This T cell receptor (beta chain) was captured by sequencing in a study of CD8 T cells in ankylosing spondylitis. Overall study results and limits: Characteristic, it appeared, of ankylosing spondylitis blood was a TCR beta motif of several highly homologous variants.

Trimming left V 1 base short and J 3 bases short, with 10 bases between. CDR3 size: 15 residues. Germline V gene sequence: CDR1 SGHTA, CDR2 FQGNSA. TCRdb ran MiXCR on the 5' RACE reads and lists one entry per CDR3 protein. The sample has roughly 230,000 distinct CDR3 sequences; more than 15% are singletons. A few counts support this clonotype. Its specificity is unknown. The origin of this receptor is a male donor with ankylosing spondylitis or in good health (not recorded which). The chain employs TRBV7-2 and TRBJ2-1; D might be TRBD1 (6 bases). The sequencing input was blood, either unsorted or a sorted T cell fraction (not recorded which). CDR3 in amino acids: CASSLVSGDYNEQFF. In nucleotides, the CDR3 is TGTGCCAGCAGCTTAGTATCAGGGGACTACAATGAGCAGTTCTTC.